This is a list of T cell receptor beta chains from one sample in a study of T cell responses to AZD1222 COVID-19 vaccine. This table comes from immunoSEQ multiplex PCR, and its TCRdb copy is limited to in-frame clones, with some not included. Of tens of thousands of clones in the sample, about 93% were seen once. Material: peripheral blood, obtained 28 days after the second AZD1222 dose. The receptors shown here come from an adult who received the AZD1222 COVID-19 vaccine. CDR3s include the opening cysteine and the closing phenylalanine or tryptophan. A D gene is named only where the DNA matches it firmly. Rows give clone size only sometimes, using once, few, many, or a class for an expanded clone.

j_call d_call clone_size v_call cdr3_nt cdr3_aa
TRBJ1-2 . . TRBV6-5 TGTGCCAGCAGTTACTCGAGGCAGGTTTCACGCTATGGCTACACCTTC CASSYSRQVSRYGYTF
TRBJ1-1 . . TRBV15 TGTGCCACCAGCAGACAAGCCACCAGGGGAAACACTGAAGCTTTCTTT CATSRQATRGNTEAFF
TRBJ2-5 . . TRBV12-5 TGTGCTAGTGGCAATACCCTATACAGGGTTGGGACCCAGTACTTC CASGNTLYRVGTQYF
TRBJ2-1 . . TRBV7-2 TGTGCCAGCAGCAAGAGCACAGGGTTGAATGAGCAGTTCTTC CASSKSTGLNEQFF
TRBJ1-6 . few TRBV28 TGTGCCAGCAGTGGGGCTTCACCCCTCCACTTT CASSGASPLHF
TRBJ1-1 TRBD1 . TRBV11-3 TGTGCCAGCAGCTTAAGGTCGACAGGGATGAACACTGAAGCTTTCTTT CASSLRSTGMNTEAFF
TRBJ2-7 TRBD1 few TRBV5-1 TGCGCCGGCAGAGCACCGGGGCAGGGGGCCTACGAGCAGTACTTC CAGRAPGQGAYEQYF
TRBJ2-7 . . TRBV11-3 TGTGCCAGCAGCTCAGGACCCAGCTCCTACGAGCAGTACTTC CASSSGPSSYEQYF
TRBJ2-3 TRBD2 . TRBV9 TGTGCCAGCAGCGTGGGACTAGCGGGGGTAGGGGAAACAGATACGCAGTATTTT CASSVGLAGVGETDTQYF
TRBJ1-6 . . TRBV11-3 TGTGCCAGCAGCTCCCTAGGGCCCCTCCACTTT CASSSLGPLHF
TRBJ2-2 . once TRBV12-5 TGTGCTAGTGCCCCTCTCTATATCCAGGGGGGCACCGGGGAGCTGTTTTTT CASAPLYIQGGTGELFF
TRBJ1-2 . . TRBV6-5 TGTGCCAGCAGTTACGGGCAGGGCAGTAACTATGGCTACACCTTC CASSYGQGSNYGYTF
TRBJ2-1 . . TRBV11-3 TGTGCCAGCAGCTTGGGGGGTTACAATGAGCAGTTCTTC CASSLGGYNEQFF
TRBJ2-2 TRBD2 . TRBV5-1 TGCGCCAGCAGCCTCCGGGGGGGATCCGGGGAGCTGTTTTTT CASSLRGGSGELFF
TRBJ1-1 . . TRBV19 TGTGCCAGCCAAGACGGGTCCGCTGAAGCTTTCTTT CASQDGSAEAFF
TRBJ2-3 TRBD2 . TRBV6-2/TRBV6-3 TGTGCCAGCAGTTACGCGGGTCTCGAGCTAGCGGGGGCTACAGATACGCAGTATTTT CASSYAGLELAGATDTQYF
TRBJ2-3 TRBD2 . TRBV6-4 TGTGCCAGCAGCGACTGGGCTAGCGGAAACGATACGCAGTATTTT CASSDWASGNDTQYF
TRBJ1-3 . . TRBV4-1 TGCGCCAGCAGCCCTATCTCTGGAAACACCATATATTTT CASSPISGNTIYF
TRBJ1-4 TRBD1 . TRBV6-5 TGTGCCAGCAGCAGGGGGGGGACTAATGAAAAACTGTTTTTT CASSRGGTNEKLFF
TRBJ1-4 . . TRBV7-2 TGTGCCAGCAGCCCCACCCGGGATGAAAAACTGTTTTTT CASSPTRDEKLFF
TRBJ1-4 . . TRBV30 TGTGCCTGGAGTGTAGCTCGTGAAAAACTGTTTTTT CAWSVAREKLFF
TRBJ1-2 . . TRBV27 TGTGCCAGCAGTAACCGGGACAATCGTGGCTACACCTTC CASSNRDNRGYTF